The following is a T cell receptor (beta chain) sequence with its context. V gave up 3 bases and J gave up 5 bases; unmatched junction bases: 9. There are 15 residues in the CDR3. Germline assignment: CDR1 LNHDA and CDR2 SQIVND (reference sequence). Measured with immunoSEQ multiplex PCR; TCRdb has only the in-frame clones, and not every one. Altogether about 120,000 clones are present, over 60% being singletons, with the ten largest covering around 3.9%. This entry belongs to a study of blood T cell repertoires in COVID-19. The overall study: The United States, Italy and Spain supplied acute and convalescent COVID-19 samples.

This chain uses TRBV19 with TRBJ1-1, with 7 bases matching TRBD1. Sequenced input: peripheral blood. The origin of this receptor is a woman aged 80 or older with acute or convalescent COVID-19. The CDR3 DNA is TGTGCCAGTAGTATGGCAGGGGGTAAGTTAACTGAAGCTTTCTTT. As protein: CASSMAGGKLTEAFF.